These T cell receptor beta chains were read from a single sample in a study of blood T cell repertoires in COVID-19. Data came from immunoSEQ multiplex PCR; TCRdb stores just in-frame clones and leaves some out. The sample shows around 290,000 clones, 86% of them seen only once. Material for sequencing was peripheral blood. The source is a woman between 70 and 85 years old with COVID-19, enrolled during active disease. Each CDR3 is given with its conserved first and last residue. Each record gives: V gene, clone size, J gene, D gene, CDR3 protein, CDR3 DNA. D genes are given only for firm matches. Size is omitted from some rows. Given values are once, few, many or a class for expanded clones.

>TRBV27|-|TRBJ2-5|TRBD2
CASSSLGLAETQYF
TGTGCCAGCAGTTCCCTCGGACTAGCGGAGACCCAGTACTTC
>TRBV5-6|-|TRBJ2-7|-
CASSFGSIYEQYF
TGTGCCAGCAGCTTCGGGTCGATCTACGAGCAGTACTTC
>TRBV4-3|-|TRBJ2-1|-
CASSHTPYVDNEQFF
TGCGCCAGCAGCCATACTCCCTACGTCGACAATGAGCAGTTCTTC
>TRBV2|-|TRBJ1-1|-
CASRQRDMRDTEAFF
TGTGCCAGCAGGCAACGAGACATGAGGGACACTGAAGCTTTCTTT
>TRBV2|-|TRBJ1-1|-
CASTLNTEAFF
TGTGCCAGCACTTTAAACACTGAAGCTTTCTTT
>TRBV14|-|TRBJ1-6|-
CASSQEFQGASPLHF
TGTGCCAGCAGCCAAGAGTTTCAGGGCGCTTCACCCCTCCACTTT
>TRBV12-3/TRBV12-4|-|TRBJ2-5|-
CASSLGWHETQYF
TGTGCCAGCAGTTTAGGGTGGCACGAGACCCAGTACTTC
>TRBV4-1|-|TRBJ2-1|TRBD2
CASSQLRGSSYNEQFF
TGCGCCAGCAGCCAACTGCGGGGGAGCTCCTACAATGAGCAGTTCTTC
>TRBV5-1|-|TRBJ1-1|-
CASSLDRSNTEAFF
TGCGCCAGCAGCTTGGACAGATCGAACACTGAAGCTTTCTTT
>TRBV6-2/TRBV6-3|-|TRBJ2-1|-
CASSYSSLPSNEQFF
TGTGCCAGCAGTTACTCGAGTCTTCCCTCCAATGAGCAGTTCTTC
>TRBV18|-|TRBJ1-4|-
CASSPPRGGHAAPNEKLFF
TGTGCCAGCTCACCACCCCGGGGAGGTCACGCGGCTCCTAATGAAAAACTGTTTTTT
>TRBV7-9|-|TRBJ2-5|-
CASSLVWRPEQETQYF
TGTGCCAGCAGCTTAGTTTGGCGGCCAGAACAAGAGACCCAGTACTTC
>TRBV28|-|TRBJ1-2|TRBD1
CASSDRGRGYTF
TGTGCCAGTTCCGACAGGGGGCGAGGCTACACCTTC
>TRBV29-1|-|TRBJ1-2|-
CSVDPGAGYTF
TGCAGCGTTGACCCAGGGGCTGGCTACACCTTC
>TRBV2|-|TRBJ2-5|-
CASSGTARETQYF
TGTGCCAGCAGTGGGACTGCTAGAGAGACCCAGTACTTC
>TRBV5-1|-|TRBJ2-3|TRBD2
CASSQGTSGNTDTQYF
TGCGCCAGCAGCCAAGGGACTAGCGGTAACACAGATACGCAGTATTTT
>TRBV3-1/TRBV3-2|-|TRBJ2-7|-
CASSQMPAASYEQYF
TGTGCCAGCAGCCAGATGCCCGCGGCCTCCTACGAGCAGTACTTC
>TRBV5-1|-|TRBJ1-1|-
CASSLDGGNTEAFF
TGCGCCAGCAGCTTGGATGGAGGGAACACTGAAGCTTTCTTT
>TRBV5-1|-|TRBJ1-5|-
CASSLRGGPNQPQHF
TGCGCCAGCAGCTTGAGGGGGGGACCCAATCAGCCCCAGCATTTT
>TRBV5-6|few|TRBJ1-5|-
CASSLQGNRPQHF
TGTGCCAGCAGCTTGCAGGGAAATCGGCCCCAGCATTTT
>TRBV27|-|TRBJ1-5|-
CASSFSQGSNQPQHF
TGTGCCAGCAGTTTTTCTCAGGGTTCCAATCAGCCCCAGCATTTT
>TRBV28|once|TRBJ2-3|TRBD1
CASSLTGSTDTQYF
TGTGCCAGCAGTTTGACAGGGAGTACAGATACGCAGTATTTT
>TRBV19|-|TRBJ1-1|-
CASSRAGVAEAFF
TGTGCCAGTAGTAGGGCAGGGGTGGCTGAAGCTTTCTTT
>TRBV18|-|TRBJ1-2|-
CASSLLLEGRDYGYTF
TGTGCCAGCTCACTACTCCTGGAGGGGCGCGACTATGGCTACACCTTC
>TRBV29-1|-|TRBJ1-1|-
CSVSQGGGTEAFF
TGCAGCGTTTCTCAGGGAGGGGGCACTGAAGCTTTCTTT
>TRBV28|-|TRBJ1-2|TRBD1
CASSPGTGNYGYTF
TGTGCCAGCAGTCCCGGGACAGGGAACTATGGCTACACCTTC
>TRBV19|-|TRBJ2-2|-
CASSIGTAFTGELFF
TGTGCCAGTAGTATAGGTACAGCCTTCACCGGGGAGCTGTTTTTT
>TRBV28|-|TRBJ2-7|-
CASSSPGDRSEQYF
TGTGCCAGCAGTAGCCCGGGGGATAGGTCCGAGCAGTACTTC
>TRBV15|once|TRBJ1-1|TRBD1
CATSRGGQGGLNTEAFF
TGTGCCACCAGCAGAGGCGGACAGGGCGGCCTAAACACTGAAGCTTTCTTT
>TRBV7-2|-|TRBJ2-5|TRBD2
CASSLLLAGSETQYF
TGTGCCAGCAGCCTGCTACTAGCGGGGTCGGAGACCCAGTACTTC
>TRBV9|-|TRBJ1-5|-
CASSVDPGNQPQHF
TGTGCCAGCAGCGTAGATCCAGGGAACCAGCCCCAGCATTTT
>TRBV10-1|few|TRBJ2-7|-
CASSEGSDYEQYF
TGCGCCAGCAGTGAGGGTAGCGACTACGAGCAGTACTTC
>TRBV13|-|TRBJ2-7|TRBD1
CASSSRTGSYEQYF
TGTGCCAGCAGCTCCCGGACAGGGTCCTACGAGCAGTACTTC
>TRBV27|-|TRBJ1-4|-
CASTKYGGIKTNEKLFF
TGTGCCAGCACCAAGTACGGGGGTATTAAAACTAATGAAAAACTGTTTTTT
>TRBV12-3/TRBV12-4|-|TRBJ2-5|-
CASRRGRETQYF
TGTGCCAGTAGGAGGGGTCGGGAGACCCAGTACTTC
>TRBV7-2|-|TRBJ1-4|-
CASSLVLWEPEDEKLFF
TGTGCCAGCAGCTTAGTTTTGTGGGAGCCCGAGGATGAAAAACTGTTTTTT
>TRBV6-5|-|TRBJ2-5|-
CASRGGETQYF
TGTGCCAGCAGGGGCGGGGAGACCCAGTACTTC
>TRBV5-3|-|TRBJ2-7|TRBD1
CARSPRPTRTGAFLHYEQYF
TGTGCCAGAAGCCCCCGGCCTACTCGGACAGGGGCCTTTCTTCACTACGAGCAGTACTTC
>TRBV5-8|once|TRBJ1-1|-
CASSFDRNTEAFF
TGTGCCAGCAGCTTCGATAGGAACACTGAAGCTTTCTTT
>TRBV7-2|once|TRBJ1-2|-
CASSLIGQGGDGYTF
TGTGCCAGCAGCTTAATCGGTCAGGGTGGTGATGGCTACACCTTC
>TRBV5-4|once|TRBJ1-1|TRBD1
CASSLATQGASEAFF
TGTGCCAGCAGCTTGGCCACGCAGGGGGCTTCTGAAGCTTTCTTT
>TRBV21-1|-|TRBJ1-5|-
CASSKGQGNREPQHF
TGTGCCAGCAGCAAGGGACAGGGGAATAGGGAGCCCCAGCATTTT
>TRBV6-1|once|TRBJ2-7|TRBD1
CASSESGGIYEQYF
TGTGCCAGCAGTGAGTCAGGGGGTATCTACGAGCAGTACTTC
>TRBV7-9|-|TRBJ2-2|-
CASSVTTGNTGELFF
TGTGCCAGCAGCGTTACGACAGGGAACACCGGGGAGCTGTTTTTT
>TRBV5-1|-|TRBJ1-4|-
CASSFGATDPNEKLFF
TGCGCCAGCAGCTTTGGGGCGACAGATCCTAATGAAAAACTGTTTTTT
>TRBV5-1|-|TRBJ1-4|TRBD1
CASSGGQGYNEKLFF
TGCGCCAGCAGCGGCGGACAGGGGTATAATGAAAAACTGTTTTTT
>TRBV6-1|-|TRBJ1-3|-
CASTIGGTLQNTIYF
TGTGCCAGCACTATAGGGGGTACTCTGCAAAACACCATATATTTT
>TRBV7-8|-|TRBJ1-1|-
CASSLRRGMNTEAFF
TGTGCCAGCAGCCTCCGGAGGGGAATGAACACTGAAGCTTTCTTT